Listed here are 28 T cell receptor beta chains from one sample, sequenced in a study of identical twins. TCRdb reanalysed the 5' RACE reads using MiXCR and keeps one entry per CDR3 protein. Of nearly 900,000 distinct CDR3 sequences listed, roughly an eighth are singletons. These records were also assigned to another study, of yellow fever vaccine responses in identical twins.

Sequenced: PBMCs. These receptors originate from a woman under 30 in good health.

This chain uses TRBV4-1 with TRBJ2-5; TRBD2 agrees at 10 bases. Germline V lookup: CDR1 MGHRA, CDR2 YSYEKL. After removal of 0 bases from V and 5 bases from J, the junction contained 12 bases not matched to a gene. CDR3 size: 18 residues. The CDR3 protein is CASSQDWVAGGRWETQYF. In DNA, the CDR3 is TGCGCCAGCAGCCAAGATTGGGTAGCGGGGGGTAGGTGGGAGACCCAGTACTTC.

This clonotype was detected ten times or more. The chain carries TRBV5-1 and TRBJ2-1; D is ambiguous. The ends were cut back, 4 bases at V and 6 bases at J, with 8 bases in the middle. CDR1 is SGHRS and CDR2 is YFSETQ in the germline V gene. CDR3 length: 12 residues. In nucleotides, the CDR3 is TGCGCCAGCAGCACCAGTCGCAATGAGCAGTTCTTC. This gives the protein CASSTSRNEQFF. Combining the CDR3 with reference TRBV5-1 and TRBJ2-1 gives the whole variable domain KAGVTQTPRYLIKTRGQQVTLSCSPISGHRSVSWYQQTPGQGLQFLFEYFSETQRNKGNFPGRFSGRQFSNSRSEMNVSTLELGDSALYLCASSTSRNEQFFGPGTRLTVL.

This clonotype has more than one count but fewer than ten. The rearrangement uses TRBV7-9 and TRBJ2-7; 12 positions agree with TRBD2. After removal of 0 bases from V and 6 bases from J, the junction contained 0 bases not matched to a gene. This CDR3 contains 14 residues. From germline, CDR1 is SEHNR and CDR2 FQNEAQ (reference sequence). CDR3 in DNA: TGTGCCAGCAGCTTAGCACTAGCGGGAGGCGAGCAGTACTTC. Translated, it gives CASSLALAGGEQYF.

The CDR3 protein is CASSYSDLYGYTF. The CDR3 nucleotides read TGTGCCAGCAGTTACTCCGACCTATATGGCTACACCTTC. This rearrangement joins TRBV6-5 to TRBJ1-2; D gene ambiguous. Germline CDR1 reads MNHEY; CDR2 reads SVGAGI. V was trimmed by 0 bases and J by 5 bases, leaving 7 bases between them. The CDR3 is 13 residues long.

This clonotype has a count of ten or more. The gene calls are TRBV5-6 and TRBJ2-2; tentatively, D is TRBD1 (6 bases). There are 14 residues in the CDR3. Deletions cut 4 bases from V and 7 bases from J, with 14 bases between. The germline V gene has CDR1 SGHDT and CDR2 YYEEEE. This chain's CDR3 is CASSRTGFNGELFF. In DNA, the CDR3 is TGTGCCAGCAGCCGTACAGGGTTTAACGGGGAGCTGTTTTTT. The full variable domain, with the rest looked up from reference TRBV5-6 and TRBJ2-2, is DAGVTQSPTHLIKTRGQQVTLRCSPKSGHDTVSWYQQALGQGPQFIFQYYEEEERQRGNFPDRFSGHQFPNYSSELNVNALLLGDSALYLCASSRTGFNGELFFGEGSRLTVL.

This clonotype was seen a handful of times. This chain links TRBV11-2 with TRBJ1-5; no clear D. The CDR3 totals 13 residues. V was shortened by 5 bases and J by 7 bases, with 12 bases between the two germline ends. Germline values: CDR1 SGHAT, CDR2 FQNNGV. The CDR3 nucleotides are TGTGCCAGCAGCCAACTGAGGGAGCAGCCCCAGCATTTT. Translation: CASSQLREQPQHF.

The rearrangement joins TRBV20-1 to TRBJ1-1; D is uncertain. Deletions cut 4 bases from V and 7 bases from J, with 7 bases between. Germline CDR1 is DFQATT and CDR2 is SNEGSKA (reference sequence). The CDR3 runs to 10 residues. The CDR3 DNA reads TGCAGTGCTATCTTGATTGAAGCTTTCTTT. This gives the protein CSAILIEAFF.

The chain uses TRBV7-8 and TRBJ2-1; the match to TRBD2 covers 14 bases. Unmatched junction bases numbered 4, after V lost 3 bases and J lost 9 bases. Germline values: CDR1 SGHVS, CDR2 FQNEAQ. This CDR3 contains 15 residues. The DNA of the CDR3 is TGTGCCAGCAGCTTCGGGACTAGCGGGAGTGGTGAGCAGTTCTTC. Translation: CASSFGTSGSGEQFF.

This clonotype appeared a few times. J is TRBJ1-5 and V is TRBV4-1, with D possibly matching TRBD1 (5 bases). Germline CDR1 and CDR2: MGHRA and YSYEKL. This CDR3 contains 15 residues. V was trimmed by 3 bases and J by 5 bases, leaving 14 bases between them. This CDR3 is CASSHRGDGDQPQHF. The CDR3 DNA reads as TGCGCCAGCAGCCACAGAGGGGACGGGGATCAGCCCCAGCATTTT.

This clonotype was counted ten times or more. The V call is TRBV6-2 or TRBV6-3, the J call TRBJ2-3, with D unresolved. Trimming left V 8 bases short and J 1 base short, with 16 bases between. The length of the CDR3 is 15 residues. Germline V CDR1 and CDR2: MNHEY, SVGEGT. The CDR3: CASCLGPGGTDTQYF. The CDR3 DNA is TGTGCCAGCTGCTTAGGTCCCGGCGGCACAGATACGCAGTATTTT.

This clonotype showed up just a few times. This chain uses TRBV6-6 with TRBJ1-2, with no clear D. CDR3 length: 13 residues. With 8 bases removed from V and 0 bases from J, the gap between germline ends came to 10 bases. Germline V gene lookup returns CDR1 MNHNY and CDR2 SVGAGI (reference sequence). The CDR3 sequence: CASHGGPNYGYTF. In nucleotides, the CDR3 is TGTGCCAGCCACGGAGGCCCTAACTATGGCTACACCTTC.

The chain's CDR3 is CASSYSGGLNTEAFF. The DNA for the CDR3 is TGTGCCAGCAGTTACTCAGGGGGCTTGAACACTGAAGCTTTCTTT. V is TRBV6-5 and J is TRBJ1-1, with 7 bases that match TRBD1. The germline V gene has CDR1 MNHEY and CDR2 SVGAGI. The V and J ends lost 0 bases and 0 bases, in that order; junction bases with no gene match: 1. The CDR3 runs to 15 residues.

The rearrangement uses TRBV11-2 and TRBJ2-5; 12 bases match TRBD2. Germline CDR1 and CDR2: SGHAT and FQNNGV. With V trimmed by 6 bases and J by 6 bases, 5 bases remained unmatched. The CDR3 loop spans 14 amino acids. The CDR3 DNA reads as TGTGCCAGCAGTACCGGACTAGCGGGACAGACCCAGTACTTC. Amino acid sequence: CASSTGLAGQTQYF.

The CDR3 nucleotides read TGCAGTGCTAGAGGCCGGGACAGAGGATTGGGACCCTTCGATTACAATGAGCAGTTCTTC. Translation: CSARGRDRGLGPFDYNEQFF. This chain uses TRBV20-1 with TRBJ2-1; 7 nucleotides align to TRBD1. This CDR3 spans 20 amino acids. In germline, CDR1 is DFQATT, CDR2 SNEGSKA (reference sequence). After removal of 1 base from V and 4 bases from J, the junction contained 22 bases not matched to a gene.

The sample holds a few counts of this clonotype. The CDR3 here is CATSRDEGAPLHF. CDR3 sequence (DNA): TGTGCCACCAGCAGAGACGAAGGGGCACCCCTCCACTTT. The V and J genes are TRBV15 and TRBJ1-6; tentatively, D is TRBD1 (5 bases). This CDR3 has 13 amino acids. The germline V and J ends were trimmed by 0 bases and 11 bases, with 8 bases remaining between them. Germline CDR1 LNHNV, CDR2 YYDKDF (reference sequence).

The V call is TRBV7-8, the J call TRBJ2-7; D unclear. V was shortened by 2 bases and J by 2 bases, with 10 bases between the two germline ends. The germline V gene encodes CDR1 SGHVS and CDR2 FQNEAQ. The length of the CDR3 is 14 residues. The CDR3 reads CASSLRDLAYEQYV. CDR3 coding DNA: TGTGCCAGCAGCTTACGTGACCTGGCCTACGAGCAGTACGTC.

This clonotype was seen a handful of times. The rearrangement uses TRBV7-9 and TRBJ1-1; no firm D call. The CDR3 covers 14 residues. Per germline, CDR1 SEHNR and CDR2 FQNEAQ (reference sequence). V lost 8 bases, J lost 0 bases, and 13 bases lay in between. The CDR3 nucleotides read TGTGCCAGCGGAGGACCGACCATGAACACTGAAGCTTTCTTT. This translates into CASGGPTMNTEAFF.

The gene calls are TRBV6-2 or TRBV6-3 and TRBJ1-2; D is ambiguous. Germline V gene data show CDR1 as MNHEY and CDR2 as SVGEGT. This CDR3 has 14 residues. The ends were cut back, 7 bases at V and 2 bases at J, with 14 bases in the middle. This CDR3 reads CASTRRRLNYGYTF. As DNA, the CDR3 is TGTGCCAGCACCCGTCGGCGGCTAAACTATGGCTACACCTTC.

There are a few counts of this clonotype. The J gene is TRBJ1-2, the V gene TRBV5-1; perhaps TRBD1 as D (5 bases). V dropped 4 bases and J dropped 8 bases, with 18 bases sitting between them. This CDR3 spans 14 amino acids. Germline CDR1 and CDR2: SGHRS and YFSETQ. CDR3 residues: CASSDGTGDLGYTF. The CDR3 nucleotides read TGCGCCAGCAGCGACGGGACTGGGGATTTGGGCTACACCTTC.

The chain carries TRBV11-2 and TRBJ2-5; 8 nucleotides match TRBD2. V lost 0 bases and J lost 3; bases outside the gene matches: 3. The germline gives CDR1 SGHAT, CDR2 FQNNGV. This CDR3 contains 15 residues. CDR3 sequence reads: CASSLEAGREETQYF. CDR3 nucleotides: TGTGCCAGCAGCTTAGAAGCCGGGAGGGAAGAGACCCAGTACTTC.

The chain is built from TRBV28 and TRBJ2-5, with 7 bases that match TRBD2. The trim removed 2 bases at V and 1 base at J, leaving 4 bases unmatched. The CDR3 spans 15 residues. Germline CDR1 reads MDHEN; CDR2 reads SYDVKM. For the CDR3, the DNA is TGTGCCAGCAGTTTAGGGGCTAGCGGCCAAGAGACCCAGTACTTC. Translation gives CASSLGASGQETQYF.

In its sample, this clonotype was seen many times. This sequence joins TRBV20-1 and TRBJ2-5; tentatively, D is TRBD1 (6 bases). The CDR3 covers 14 residues. V dropped 0 bases and J dropped 6 bases, with 14 bases sitting between them. The germline gives CDR1 DFQATT, CDR2 SNEGSKA (reference sequence). The CDR3, as DNA: TGCAGTGCTAGAGATCTCACACAGGGACAGACCCAGTACTTC. Its translation: CSARDLTQGQTQYF.

This clonotype was detected only a few times. V and J are TRBV4-1 and TRBJ1-5; D is undetermined. The V gene lost 1 base and the J gene lost 5 bases, with 9 bases spanning the gap. This CDR3 is 14 amino acids long. CDR1 is MGHRA, CDR2 YSYEKL, per germline. The CDR3 DNA follows: TGCGCCAGCAGCCAAGTAGGGAGGGATCAGCCCCAGCATTTT. Protein product: CASSQVGRDQPQHF.

This clonotype was seen a single time. This sequence joins TRBV11-3 and TRBJ1-3; unclear D gene. V lost 1 base and J lost 12, with 10 bases in between. This CDR3 region has 12 residues. Germline values: CDR1 SGHNT, CDR2 YENEEA. Written as DNA, the CDR3 is TGTGCCAGCAGCTTAGGTTCAAACTTCATATATTTT. The encoded protein is CASSLGSNFIYF.

At least ten counts were recorded for this clonotype. The genes are TRBV29-1 and TRBJ2-2; TRBD1 matches 8 bases. Germline trimming cut 2 bases from V and 2 bases from J; bases unmatched to any gene: 7. Germline CDR1 reads SQVTM; CDR2 reads ANQGSEA. This CDR3 comprises 16 residues. For the CDR3, the DNA is TGCAGCGTTGAACTACTGGACAGGGATAACACCGGGGAGCTGTTTTTT. Protein: CSVELLDRDNTGELFF.

This clonotype was seen a handful of times. A much more abundant neighbour one base away suggests this may be a read error. The chain is built from TRBV6-2 or TRBV6-3 and TRBJ2-2; 9 bases align to TRBD1. This CDR3 has 13 residues. Germline CDR1 is MNHEY and CDR2 is SVGEGT. The ends lost 5 bases at V and 6 bases at J; junction bases unmatched: 1. CDR3 residues: CASSRQGAGELFF. CDR3 in DNA: TGTGCCAGCAGTCGACAGGGGGCCGGGGAGCTGTTTTTT.

This clonotype was found a few times. The rearrangement uses TRBV5-6 and TRBJ2-3, with 9 bases fitting TRBD1. V gave up 7 bases and J gave up 0 bases; unmatched junction bases: 3. Per germline, CDR1 SGHDT and CDR2 YYEEEE. The CDR3 consists of 14 residues. The CDR3 bases are TGTGCCAGCGGACAGGGGCCTAGCACAGATACGCAGTATTTT. Encoded protein: CASGQGPSTDTQYF.

This clonotype was found a few times. V usage is TRBV12-3 or TRBV12-4 and J usage is TRBJ2-5, with 9 bases aligning to TRBD2. J was trimmed by 5 bases and V by 5 bases; bases with no gene match: 6. The CDR3 spans 14 residues. This chain's CDR3 is CASSGSGGRETQYF. The CDR3 nucleotides are TGTGCCAGCAGTGGTAGCGGGGGCCGGGAGACCCAGTACTTC.